These 13 T cell receptor beta chains were sequenced from one sample in a study of Graves' ophthalmopathy and Graves' hyperthyroidism. Amplified material comprised TCR beta CDR3 regions derived from RNA transcripts. Scientists carried out first-round RT-PCR using HTBI primers and then a second-round multiplex PCR. TCRdb passed the multiplex PCR reads through MiXCR, listing each CDR3 protein once. The data hold 52,000 or so distinct CDR3 sequences, with 45% to 55% observed a single time. The sample taken for sequencing was peripheral blood. The receptors come from an adult woman with Graves' ophthalmopathy.

This clonotype is judged medium-sized (0.01 to 0.1%). The rearrangement links TRBV25-1 to TRBJ2-1, with 11 bases that match TRBD2. With 3 bases clipped from V and 6 bases from J, the junction kept 1 base outside the gene matches. The CDR3 runs 14 residues. The V gene's germline CDR1 is MGHDK and CDR2 SYGVNS. Here the CDR3 reads CASSETSGINEQFF. CDR3 nucleotides: TGTGCCAGCAGTGAGACTAGCGGGATCAATGAGCAGTTCTTC.

Concerning this clonotype itself: A much larger clone lies a single base off, so this may be a read error. The conserved phenylalanine or tryptophan is not found at the CDR3 terminus, so this likely reflects a read error. The CDR3 coding sequence is TGCAGCGTAATGGAGTGGGAGACCCAGTACCTC. The encoded protein is CSVMEWETQYL. This sequence joins TRBV29-1 and TRBJ2-5, with D uncertain. Germline-derived CDR1 and CDR2 are SQVTM and ANQGSEA. The CDR3 is 11 amino acids. Trimming shortened V by 6 bases and J by 5 bases, and 10 bases separated the two germline ends.

The chain is built from TRBV12-3 or TRBV12-4 and TRBJ2-2; D is undetermined. V was shortened by 7 bases and J by 4 bases, with 10 bases between the two germline ends. This CDR3 spans 13 amino acids. CDR3 nucleotide sequence: TGTGCCAGCATTCTCAGGACCACCGGGGAGCTGTTTTTT. It specifies CASILRTTGELFF.

The J gene is TRBJ1-5, the V gene TRBV3-1, with 9 bases that match TRBD1. CDR1 is LGHDT, CDR2 YNNKEL, per germline (reference sequence). Trimming at V came to 5 bases and at J to 1 base, leaving 9 bases not matched to a gene. This CDR3 contains 17 residues. The DNA of the CDR3 is TGTGCCAGCAGCACCGGGACAGGGTTATTGAGCAATCAGCCCCAGCATTTT. Amino acids: CASSTGTGLLSNQPQHF.

This clonotype was detected ten times or more. The chain couples TRBV11-1 to TRBJ1-6; 7 bases match TRBD1. Looked up from germline, CDR1 is SGHAT and CDR2 is FQDESV (reference sequence). The ends lost 5 bases at V and 5 bases at J; junction bases unmatched: 3. The CDR3 spans 14 residues. CDR3 in amino acids: CASSPGQNNSPLHF. The CDR3 coding sequence is TGTGCCAGCAGCCCGGGACAGAATAATTCACCCCTCCACTTT.

This rearrangement joins TRBV9 to TRBJ2-5; D is unclear. CDR1 and CDR2 (germline): SGDLS, YYNGEE. The CDR3 runs to 14 residues. The V end was cut by 7 bases, the J end by 4 bases, with 17 bases between. The CDR3 DNA is TGTGCCAGCGGAAGGTCACCAAAGGGAGAGACCCAGTACTTC. Its translation is CASGRSPKGETQYF.

J is TRBJ2-7 and V is TRBV24-1, with 12 bases identical to TRBD2. The ends lost 5 bases at V and 2 bases at J; junction bases unmatched: 6. The germline CDR1 and CDR2 sequences are KGHDR and SFDVKD. CDR3 length equals 16 residues. CDR3 nucleotides: TGTGCCACCAGTGGGGTGGGGACTAGCGGGCCCTACGAGCAGTACTTC. Translating gives CATSGVGTSGPYEQYF.

This clonotype was observed at least ten times. The junction does not match germline at one end; this may be a read error. The chain uses TRBV12-3 or TRBV12-4 and TRBJ2-1; D not certain. This CDR3 region has 11 residues. CDR3 residues: CASTLGYEQFF. CDR3 in DNA: TGTGCCAGCACTTTAGGGTATGAGCAGTTCTTC.

In its sample, this clonotype was seen many times. V is TRBV19 and J is TRBJ1-3; D is unclear. The length of the CDR3 is 15 residues. V lost 5 bases and J lost 0, with 11 bases in between. The germline V gene encodes CDR1 LNHDA and CDR2 SQIVND (reference sequence). DNA of the CDR3: TGTGCCAGTAGTCCGGACGCTGGCTCTGGAAACACCATATATTTT. Translated, it gives CASSPDAGSGNTIYF.

The chain joins TRBV20-1 to TRBJ1-2; D is ambiguous. Between the trimmed V and J ends, which lost 6 bases and 7 bases, there was a span of 18 bases. The CDR3 runs to 13 residues. Germline V gene sequence: CDR1 DFQATT, CDR2 SNEGSKA (reference sequence). Here the CDR3 DNA reads TGCAGTGCGGCACCTAGGAGGGCGGGTGGCTACACCTTC. This codes for CSAAPRRAGGYTF.

This clonotype was recorded many times. The chain has TRBV20-1 and TRBJ2-7; weak D call: TRBD1 (5 bases). CDR1 and CDR2 from the germline V gene are DFQATT and SNEGSKA (reference sequence). The CDR3 loop spans 13 amino acids. The CDR3 nucleotides read TGCAGCGCTGACAGTCGGGTAGCCTACGAGCAGTACTTC. Translation: CSADSRVAYEQYF.

The rearrangement links TRBV14 to TRBJ2-1, with TRBD1 identical over 7 bases. Losses at the gene ends were 3 bases for V and 9 bases for J; bases not matched to a gene: 11. This CDR3 contains 15 residues. Germline assignment: CDR1 SGHDN and CDR2 FVKESK. CDR3 loop: CASSQGTVWDSEQFF. DNA for the CDR3: TGTGCCAGCAGCCAGGGGACAGTGTGGGACAGTGAGCAGTTCTTC.

This clonotype has a count of ten or more. The rearrangement links TRBV9 to TRBJ1-5; tentative D call: TRBD1 (5 bases). CDR1 is SGDLS and CDR2 is YYNGEE in the germline V gene. CDR3 length equals 15 residues. The ends were cut back, 0 bases at V and 4 bases at J, with 11 bases in the middle. The CDR3 region is CASSVGGGVNQPQHF. In DNA form, the CDR3 reads TGTGCCAGCAGCGTAGGGGGGGGGGTGAATCAGCCCCAGCATTTT. Looking up the rest from reference TRBV9 and TRBJ1-5 gives the full variable domain: DSGVTQTPKHLITATGQRVTLRCSPRSGDLSVYWYQQSLDQGLQFLIQYYNGEERAKGNILERFSAQQFPDLHSELNLSSLELGDSALYFCASSVGGGVNQPQHFGDGTRLSIL.